The rows below give T cell receptor beta chains drawn from one sample of a study of CD8+ T cells in alopecia areata. Profiling relied on immunoSEQ multiplex PCR, and the TCRdb table lists in-frame clones only, not all of them. The top ten hold approximately 1% of the sample, which has 130,000 to 150,000 clones, roughly 46% seen once. The sequenced sample was CD4+ T cells sorted from blood, obtained at week 0. These receptors came from a human donor with alopecia areata. The CDR3 runs from the conserved cysteine through the conserved F or W. The order of the fields is D gene, J gene, clone size, V gene, CDR3 protein, CDR3 DNA. D genes are given only for firm matches. The size of a clone is reported for some rows only, either as once, few or many, or as a class for expanded clones.

- TRBJ1-1 - TRBV29-1 CSAQGGGTEAFF TGCAGCGCCCAGGGCGGGGGCACTGAAGCTTTCTTT
- TRBJ2-3 - TRBV10-1 CASSGSRVNTQYF TGCGCCAGCAGTGGGAGCAGGGTAAATACGCAGTATTTT
- TRBJ2-7 - TRBV5-1 CASSLGVSTYEQYF TGCGCCAGCAGCTTGGGGGTCAGCACCTACGAGCAGTACTTC
TRBD1 TRBJ2-3 - TRBV7-9 CASTWTGADTQYF TGTGCCAGCACCTGGACAGGGGCAGATACGCAGTATTTT
- TRBJ2-4 - TRBV7-2 CASSLSWAKNIQYF TGTGCCAGCAGCTTAAGCTGGGCCAAAAACATTCAGTACTTC
- TRBJ2-2 few TRBV30 CAWRHRNTGELFF TGTGCCTGGAGGCACAGGAACACCGGGGAGCTGTTTTTT
- TRBJ1-1 - TRBV18 CASSPNNDVRNTEAFF TGTGCCAGCTCACCAAACAACGACGTTAGGAACACTGAAGCTTTCTTT
- TRBJ1-5 - TRBV15 CATSRGTQDQPQHF TGTGCCACCAGCAGAGGGACCCAAGATCAGCCCCAGCATTTT
- TRBJ1-5 - TRBV29-1 CSVVAGGSGNQPQHF TGCAGCGTTGTGGCGGGAGGGTCCGGCAATCAGCCCCAGCATTTT
TRBD2 TRBJ2-3 - TRBV7-2 CASSLGGGRASDTQYF TGTGCCAGCAGCTTAGGGGGCGGGAGGGCCTCAGATACGCAGTATTTT
TRBD1 TRBJ2-1 few TRBV27 CATSRQGSSYNEQFF TGTGCCACATCCAGACAGGGAAGCTCCTACAATGAGCAGTTCTTC
TRBD1 TRBJ2-3 - TRBV13 CASSTGQGTDTQYF TGTGCCAGCAGCACGGGACAGGGCACAGATACGCAGTATTTT
- TRBJ2-1 - TRBV19 CASGGATRYYEQFF TGTGCCAGCGGGGGAGCGACTAGATACTATGAGCAGTTCTTC
- TRBJ2-7 - TRBV30 CALSGSAYEQYF TGTGCCTTGAGCGGGTCCGCCTACGAGCAGTACTTC
- TRBJ2-5 - TRBV30 CAWRTKETQYF TGTGCCTGGAGGACCAAAGAGACCCAGTACTTC
- TRBJ1-1 - TRBV2 CASSLQGRPETEAFF TGTGCCAGCAGTTTACAGGGTAGGCCGGAAACTGAAGCTTTCTTT
TRBD2 TRBJ2-5 few TRBV29-1 CSATSGQETQYF TGCAGCGCTACTAGCGGACAAGAGACCCAGTACTTC
- TRBJ2-7 few TRBV7-2 CASSAGRSSYEQYF TGTGCCAGCAGCGCGGGACGGAGCTCCTACGAGCAGTACTTC
- TRBJ2-7 - TRBV7-8 CASSLSGGEQYF TGTGCCAGCAGCTTAAGTGGGGGCGAGCAGTACTTC
- TRBJ2-7 few TRBV29-1 CSVGSTLYEQYF TGCAGCGTTGGGTCGACCCTCTACGAGCAGTACTTC